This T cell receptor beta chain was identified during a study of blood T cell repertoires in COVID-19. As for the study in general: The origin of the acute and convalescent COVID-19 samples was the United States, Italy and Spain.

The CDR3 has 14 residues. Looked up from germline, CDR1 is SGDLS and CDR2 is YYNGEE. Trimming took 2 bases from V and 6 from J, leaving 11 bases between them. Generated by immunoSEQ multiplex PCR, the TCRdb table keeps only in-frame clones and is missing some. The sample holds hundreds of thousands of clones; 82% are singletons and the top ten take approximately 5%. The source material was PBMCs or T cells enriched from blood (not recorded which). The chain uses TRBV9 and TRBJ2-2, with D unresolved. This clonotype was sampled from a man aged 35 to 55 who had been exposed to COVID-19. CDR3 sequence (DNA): TGTGCCAGCAGCGTTTGGCAGGCATCCGGGGAGCTGTTTTTT. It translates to CASSVWQASGELFF.